These 11 T cell receptor beta chains came from one sample sequenced in a study of response to subunit inactivated influenza vaccine. TCRdb reanalysed the RT-PCR reads using MiXCR and keeps one entry per CDR3 protein. Of 750,000 to 850,000 distinct CDR3 sequences listed, approximately 17% are singletons. The source material was PBMCs from blood, sampled 5 days after vaccination. All receptors come from a middle-aged man who received an inactivated influenza vaccine.

The chain joins TRBV12-3 or TRBV12-4 to TRBJ2-6; TRBD1 is a possible D gene (6 bases). This CDR3 is built from 15 residues. Trimming stripped 7 bases from V and 1 base from J, with 11 bases between. The CDR3 coding sequence is TGTGCCAGCAACTTAGGGGGTTCTGGGGCCAACGTCCTGACTTTC. This translates into CASNLGGSGANVLTF.

The V gene is TRBV6-1, the J gene TRBJ2-3; D possibly corresponds to TRBD2 (6 bases). Germline V gives CDR1 MNHNS, CDR2 SASEGT. Trimming removed 6 bases from V and 1 base from J, with 11 bases in between. The CDR3 extends over 14 amino acids. CDR3 nucleotide sequence: TGTGCCAGCAGCAAGGGCGGGGGCACAGATACGCAGTATTTT. It translates to CASSKGGGTDTQYF.

V usage is TRBV7-3 and J usage is TRBJ2-1; D perhaps matches TRBD1 (5 bases). Between the trimmed V and J ends, which lost 2 bases and 3 bases, there was a span of 11 bases. CDR3 length equals 15 residues. The V gene's germline CDR1 is SGHTA and CDR2 FQGTGA. This chain's CDR3 is CASSLGAPIYNEQFF. DNA of the CDR3: TGTGCCAGCAGCTTAGGGGCACCAATCTACAATGAGCAGTTCTTC. The full variable domain, completed using reference TRBV7-3 and TRBJ2-1, is GAGVSQTPSNKVTEKGKYVELRCDPISGHTALYWYRQSLGQGPEFLIYFQGTGAADDSGLPNDRFFAVRPEGSVSTLKIQRTERGDSAVYLCASSLGAPIYNEQFFGPGTRLTVL.

This clonotype was observed a handful of times. The rearrangement joins TRBV21-1 to TRBJ2-5; TRBD2 reflects the table's D call only, with no check against the DNA. TRBV21-1 is recorded as a pseudogene. This CDR3 region has 17 residues. Here the CDR3 reads CASSKDGHPGPQETQYF. The CDR3, as DNA: TGTGCCAGCAGCAAAGATGGACATCCAGGGCCCCAAGAGACCCAGTACTTC.

This clonotype was seen only a few times. The V and J genes are TRBV6-2 or TRBV6-3 and TRBJ2-1, with 10 bases aligning to TRBD2. Germline CDR1 reads MNHEY; CDR2 reads SVGEGT. The CDR3 contains 16 residues. J gave up 5 bases and V 6 bases, and 10 bases lay outside the gene matches. CDR3 bases: TGTGCCAGCAGGGACGCCGGGACTAGCGTTAACAATGAGCAGTTCTTC. This encodes CASRDAGTSVNNEQFF.

The chain employs TRBV28 and TRBJ1-2; D is possibly TRBD1 (5 bases). Trimming took off 8 bases at V and 0 bases at J, with 13 bases between the two ends. Per germline, CDR1 MDHEN and CDR2 SYDVKM. This CDR3 region has 14 residues. CDR3 region: CASDPRETNYGYTF. The CDR3 DNA sequence: TGTGCCAGCGATCCCAGGGAGACTAACTATGGCTACACCTTC.

The chain joins TRBV4-2 to TRBJ1-3, with 7 positions matching TRBD1. The J segment lost 4 bases and the V segment lost 3 bases, leaving 6 bases of the junction unmatched. This CDR3 is built from 15 residues. Germline values: CDR1 LGHNA, CDR2 YNFKEQ. The chain's CDR3 is CASSQSGQSGNTIYF. CDR3 in DNA: TGTGCCAGCAGCCAGTCGGGACAGTCAGGAAACACCATATATTTT.

The chain combines TRBV7-9 with TRBJ2-7; 7 bases fit TRBD1. The CDR3 spans 15 residues. V trimming: 2 bases; J trimming: 1 base; junction bases outside the gene matches: 5. CDR1 and CDR2 from the germline V gene are SEHNR and FQNEAQ (reference sequence). The CDR3 is CASSLWDSLSYEQYF. In DNA, the CDR3 is TGTGCCAGCAGCTTATGGGACAGTCTTTCCTACGAGCAGTACTTC.

This clonotype appeared a single time. J is TRBJ2-6 and V is TRBV9; D is uncertain. CDR1 is SGDLS and CDR2 is YYNGEE in the germline V gene. The CDR3 totals 15 residues. The ends were cut back, 4 bases at V and 4 bases at J, with 12 bases in the middle. CDR3 region: CASSSQPSGANVLTF. The CDR3 region has the DNA TGTGCCAGCAGCTCACAGCCCTCCGGGGCCAACGTCCTGACTTTC.

This sequence joins TRBV28 and TRBJ2-3; 7 bases map to TRBD2. Germline lookup yields CDR1 MDHEN and CDR2 SYDVKM. This CDR3 is 15 amino acids long. Trimming removed 6 bases from V and 0 bases from J; junction bases left unmatched: 6. The CDR3 sequence is CASSLREGSTDTQYF. The CDR3 DNA is TGTGCCAGCAGCCTCAGGGAGGGTAGCACAGATACGCAGTATTTT.

This clonotype turned up a few times. The rearrangement uses TRBV4-1 and TRBJ1-6; D gene ambiguous. Germline CDR1 reads MGHRA; CDR2 reads YSYEKL. The CDR3 runs to 16 residues. Trimming stripped 1 base from V and 6 bases from J, with 13 bases between. CDR3: CASSQVSGKGNSPLHF. As DNA, the CDR3 is TGCGCCAGCAGCCAAGTGTCCGGGAAGGGTAATTCACCCCTCCACTTT.